A selection of T cell receptor beta chains follows, all from one sample in a study of T-cell reconstitution after alpha-beta-depleted transplantation in children. Each CDR3 protein gets one entry after TCRdb re-called the PCR reads with MiXCR. This sample carries about 610,000 distinct CDR3 sequences, 25% to 30% of them seen once, and the ten largest clones take less than 40%. The sample here was PBMCs, taken before TCRalphabeta/CD19-depleted stem cell transplant. The receptors derive from a boy under two years old with Wiskott-Aldrich syndrome, due to receive a stem cell transplant. Each CDR3 is given with its conserved first and last residue. The order of the fields is D gene, J gene, V gene, clone size, CDR3 DNA, CDR3 protein. D genes are given only for firm matches. The size entry is marked missing in some rows and otherwise reads once, few, many or a size class.

d_call: NA
j_call: TRBJ1-5
v_call: TRBV19
clone_size: once
cdr3_nt: TGTGCCAGTAGTATAAATGACAGGCGGCAGCCCCAGCATTTT
cdr3_aa: CASSINDRRQPQHF

d_call: NA
j_call: TRBJ2-1
v_call: TRBV6-1
clone_size: NA
cdr3_nt: TGTGCCAGCAGTGCCCCGGGAGCCCGGATGGCGTTCTTC
cdr3_aa: CASSAPGARMAFF

d_call: NA
j_call: TRBJ1-3
v_call: TRBV18
clone_size: NA
cdr3_nt: TGTGCCAGCTCACGGGGGATTCCCGGTCCTGGAAACACCATATATTTT
cdr3_aa: CASSRGIPGPGNTIYF

d_call: NA
j_call: TRBJ2-1
v_call: TRBV2
clone_size: few
cdr3_nt: TGTGCCAGCAGTGATCGAGCCAATGAGCAGTTCTTC
cdr3_aa: CASSDRANEQFF

d_call: TRBD1
j_call: TRBJ1-4
v_call: TRBV5-1
clone_size: NA
cdr3_nt: TGCGCCAGCAGCTTGACGGGGGGGACAGGGGCCGAAAAACTGTTTTTT
cdr3_aa: CASSLTGGTGAEKLFF

d_call: NA
j_call: TRBJ2-2
v_call: TRBV5-1
clone_size: many
cdr3_nt: TGCGCCAGCAGCTTGGGCTACGGGGAGCTGTTTTTT
cdr3_aa: CASSLGYGELFF

d_call: NA
j_call: TRBJ2-4
v_call: TRBV19
clone_size: once
cdr3_nt: TGTGCCAGTAGTCTGGAAGCCGGCGAGAGAGCCAAAAACATTCAGTACTTC
cdr3_aa: CASSLEAGERAKNIQYF

d_call: NA
j_call: TRBJ2-1
v_call: TRBV7-9
clone_size: few
cdr3_nt: TGTGCCAGCAGCTTCGGGCAGGGAGATTCGGATGAGCAGTTCTTC
cdr3_aa: CASSFGQGDSDEQFF

d_call: NA
j_call: TRBJ2-1
v_call: TRBV10-3
clone_size: few
cdr3_nt: TGTGCCACGGACAGCAAAGGTTACAATGAGCAGTTCTTC
cdr3_aa: CATDSKGYNEQFF

d_call: NA
j_call: TRBJ2-3
v_call: TRBV10-3
clone_size: NA
cdr3_nt: TGTGCCATCAGTGAGAACGGTTGGACGCAGTATTTT
cdr3_aa: CAISENGWTQYF

d_call: TRBD2
j_call: TRBJ2-5
v_call: TRBV7-9
clone_size: NA
cdr3_nt: TGTGCCAGCAGCTCACTAGGGCTAGCGGGAGTAGAGACCCAGTACTTC
cdr3_aa: CASSSLGLAGVETQYF

d_call: TRBD2
j_call: TRBJ2-7
v_call: TRBV5-1
clone_size: NA
cdr3_nt: TGCGCCAGCAGCCCACCGGGGGAGCGGGGGACCTACGAGCAGTACTTC
cdr3_aa: CASSPPGERGTYEQYF

d_call: NA
j_call: TRBJ2-5
v_call: TRBV7-2
clone_size: NA
cdr3_nt: TGTGCCAGCAGCTTAGAAGGGTATGAGACCCAGTACTTC
cdr3_aa: CASSLEGYETQYF

d_call: NA
j_call: TRBJ1-5
v_call: TRBV5-6
clone_size: few
cdr3_nt: TGTGCCAGCAGCTTGGGGGTATTGGGCAATCAGCCCCAGCATTTT
cdr3_aa: CASSLGVLGNQPQHF

d_call: TRBD2
j_call: TRBJ2-3
v_call: TRBV10-3
clone_size: NA
cdr3_nt: TGTGCCATCAGTGATTACGCGGGAGAAATAGATACGCAGTATTTT
cdr3_aa: CAISDYAGEIDTQYF

d_call: NA
j_call: TRBJ2-5
v_call: TRBV30
clone_size: NA
cdr3_nt: TGTGCCTGGATTCTGCCGCCCCAGACCCAGTACTTC
cdr3_aa: CAWILPPQTQYF

d_call: NA
j_call: TRBJ2-1
v_call: TRBV24-1
clone_size: few
cdr3_nt: TGTGCCACCGCAGATAGTGGGCGGGCGAATGAGCAGTTCTTC
cdr3_aa: CATADSGRANEQFF

d_call: NA
j_call: TRBJ2-3
v_call: TRBV3-1
clone_size: few
cdr3_nt: TGTGCCAGCAGCCAAGGCCCGGGGGTCACAGATACGCAGTATTTT
cdr3_aa: CASSQGPGVTDTQYF

d_call: NA
j_call: TRBJ2-5
v_call: TRBV7-3
clone_size: NA
cdr3_nt: TGTGCCAGCAGCCCAGACAGGAGGGGGGAGACCCAGTACTTC
cdr3_aa: CASSPDRRGETQYF